These 7 T cell receptor beta chains came from one sample sequenced in a study of shared clonotypes between healthy human individuals. Libraries were prepared by immunoSEQ multiplex PCR; TCRdb keeps only in-frame clonotypes and omits some of them. The sample contains nearly 750,000 clones, 55% to 80% of which appear only once. Sample: memory CD4+ T cells sorted from blood. The subset was: CD45RA-negative fraction. Source of these receptors: a woman in her 30s in good health.

This clone appeared once. The rearrangement links TRBV27 to TRBJ1-2; 7 positions agree with TRBD1. Trimming removed 5 bases from V and 8 bases from J; junction bases left unmatched: 20. This CDR3 is 17 amino acids long. The germline CDR1 and CDR2 sequences are MNHEY and SMNVEV (reference sequence). CDR3 nucleotide sequence: TGTGCCAGCAGTCACAGGGACAGCAGAGTTTGGAAGGGGGGCTACACCTTC. It encodes CASSHRDSRVWKGGYTF.

The chain couples TRBV18 to TRBJ2-6; D possibly corresponds to TRBD1 (6 bases). Germline values: CDR1 KGHSH, CDR2 LQKENI. CDR3 size: 17 residues. The V end lost 5 bases, the J end lost 5 bases, and 19 bases lay between the germline ends. Here the CDR3 reads CASSFRWDKSRANVLTF. The CDR3 nucleotides are TGTGCCAGCTCATTTCGGTGGGACAAAAGTCGGGCCAACGTCCTGACTTTC.

This clone came up a few times. This CDR3 reads CASARLGQSYEQYF. Here the CDR3 DNA reads TGTGCCAGCGCTCGCTTGGGACAGTCCTACGAGCAGTACTTC. The rearrangement joins TRBV25-1 to TRBJ2-7; TRBD1 aligns across 7 bases. Germline V gives CDR1 MGHDK, CDR2 SYGVNS. V shed 8 bases and J 1 base; nucleotides not matched to a gene: 8. This CDR3 comprises 14 residues.

This chain links TRBV6-1 with TRBJ2-7; D is perhaps TRBD1 (6 bases). The CDR3 loop spans 16 amino acids. The germline V and J ends were trimmed by 4 bases and 6 bases, with 22 bases remaining between them. Germline V CDR1 and CDR2: MNHNS, SASEGT. The DNA of the CDR3 is TGTGCCAGCAGTGTGACTCACCGGGACATTTTTAGCGAGCAGTACTTC. Amino acid sequence: CASSVTHRDIFSEQYF.

This chain uses TRBV2 with TRBJ2-3, with TRBD2 matching over 11 bases. The CDR3 contains 16 residues. Trimming took 2 bases from V and 9 from J; bases not matched to a gene: 10. In germline, CDR1 is SNHLY, CDR2 FYNNEI. The CDR3 sequence: CASSETYLTSGKTQYF. The CDR3 nucleotides are TGTGCCAGCAGTGAAACTTATTTGACTAGCGGGAAGACGCAGTATTTT. Full variable domain (outside the CDR3, taken from reference TRBV2 and TRBJ2-3): EPEVTQTPSHQVTQMGQEVILRCVPISNHLYFYWYRQILGQKVEFLVSFYNNEISEKSEIFDDQFSVERPDGSNFTLKIRSTKLEDSAMYFCASSETYLTSGKTQYFGPGTRLTVL.

This clone occurred many times. The chain joins TRBV6-4 to TRBJ2-3, with no clear D. In germline, CDR1 is MRHNA, CDR2 SNTAGT. This CDR3 is built from 16 residues. Trimming shortened V by 6 bases and J by 0 bases, and 16 bases separated the two germline ends. The DNA of the CDR3 is TGTGCCAGCAGCCGACTCCCAGAAACTAGCACAGATACGCAGTATTTT. Residues: CASSRLPETSTDTQYF.

There are a few counts of this clone. The CDR3 DNA is TGTGCCAGCAGCTTAGCGCGCCAGGGCGATACGCAGTATTTT. It codes for CASSLARQGDTQYF. The chain joins TRBV7-9 to TRBJ2-3, with TRBD1 as a possible D gene (5 bases). The CDR3 loop spans 14 amino acids. Deletions cut 0 bases from V and 6 bases from J, with 10 bases between. Germline V CDR1 and CDR2: SEHNR, FQNEAQ (reference sequence). Using reference TRBV7-9 and TRBJ2-3 for the parts outside the CDR3, the full variable domain is DTGVSQNPRHKITKRGQNVTFRCDPISEHNRLYWYRQTLGQGPEFLTYFQNEAQLEKSRLLSDRFSAERPKGSFSTLEIQRTEQGDSAMYLCASSLARQGDTQYFGPGTRLTVL.